This T cell receptor (beta chain) was sequenced in a study of T cells after yellow fever vaccination. One entry per CDR3 protein results from TCRdb running MiXCR on the 5' RACE reads. The data show some 400,000 distinct CDR3 sequences, with approximately 19% seen just once and roughly a sixth held by the top ten. This clonotype was picked up many times. This receptor was obtained from a young man who received the YFV17D yellow fever vaccine. The input for sequencing was PBMCs, taken before the yellow fever booster vaccination.

DNA for the CDR3: TGCAGCGTTGCATCTACGGACGGTCAGACTGAAGCTTTCTTT. This translates into CSVASTDGQTEAFF. V gene TRBV29-1 combines with J gene TRBJ1-1; D unresolved. Germline V gives CDR1 SQVTM, CDR2 ANQGSEA. This CDR3 region has 14 residues. V dropped 4 bases and J dropped 5 bases, with 17 bases sitting between them.